A selection of T cell receptor beta chains follows, all from one sample in a study of beta chain features in type 1 diabetes. Produced via immunoSEQ multiplex PCR; TCRdb's table is partial and in-frame only. The sample has 350,000 to 450,000 clones; more than 12% are singletons. Input material: naive CD4+ T cells from blood. All receptors derive from a woman in her late teens or twenties in good health. Each CDR3 is given with its conserved first and last residue. Each record gives: CDR3 length, J gene, D gene, V gene, clone size, CDR3 protein, CDR3 DNA. The D gene is left open where the match is weak. Rows may omit the clone size; those that give it use once, few, many or a size class.

12 TRBJ1-1 - TRBV28 - CASSLLTGEAFF TGTGCCAGCAGTTTGCTCACTGGTGAAGCTTTCTTT
16 TRBJ2-7 - TRBV5-1 - CASSGDITSFSYEQYF TGCGCCAGCAGCGGGGACATCACCTCTTTTTCCTACGAGCAGTACTTC
16 TRBJ2-5 TRBD2 TRBV25-1 - CASSDGRTSGGETQYF TGTGCCAGCAGTGATGGTAGGACTAGCGGGGGAGAGACCCAGTACTTC
12 TRBJ1-5 - TRBV6-6 few CASSDVGVSLHF TGTGCCAGCAGCGACGTCGGGGTGTCCTTGCATTTT
14 TRBJ2-2 - TRBV6-6 - CASRPQTNTGELFF TGTGCCAGCAGGCCACAGACGAACACCGGGGAGCTGTTTTTT
18 TRBJ1-4 - TRBV30 few CAWSRSAGRIATNEKLFF TGTGCCTGGAGTAGGTCTGCAGGCCGAATTGCAACTAATGAAAAACTGTTTTTT
15 TRBJ2-5 - TRBV4-3 - CASSTQGAGGETQYF TGCGCCAGCAGCACACAGGGGGCGGGAGGCGAGACCCAGTACTTC
11 TRBJ1-1 - TRBV28 - CASREYYEAFF TGTGCCAGCAGGGAGTATTATGAAGCTTTCTTT
14 TRBJ1-2 - TRBV30 few CAWSLSASNYGYTF TGTGCCTGGAGTCTAAGCGCCTCTAACTATGGCTACACCTTC
17 TRBJ2-7 TRBD1 TRBV4-2 - CASSQGLTGGTSYEQYF TGTGCCAGCAGCCAAGGCCTTACAGGGGGAACCTCCTACGAGCAGTACTTC
11 TRBJ1-1 - TRBV7-3 few CASSGDSEAFF TGTGCCAGCAGCGGGGACTCTGAAGCTTTCTTT
15 TRBJ1-3 TRBD1 TRBV27 - CASSSQGAGGNTIYF TGTGCCAGCAGTTCACAGGGGGCAGGAGGAAACACCATATATTTT
16 TRBJ2-1 - TRBV11-3 once CASSPRRGSGYNEQFF TGTGCCAGCAGCCCTCGTAGGGGGAGCGGATACAATGAGCAGTTCTTC
16 TRBJ1-5 - TRBV4-1 - CASSQGSGGAYESQHF TGCGCCAGCAGCCAAGGATCTGGAGGGGCATATGAGTCCCAGCATTTT
14 TRBJ2-7 TRBD1 TRBV10-3 few CASSPGQGLGEQYF TGTGCCAGTTCTCCGGGACAGGGGCTCGGCGAGCAGTACTTC
15 TRBJ2-5 - TRBV27 few CASSLEAGARETQYF TGTGCCAGCAGTTTAGAGGCAGGGGCACGAGAGACCCAGTACTTC
12 TRBJ1-2 - TRBV19 - CATRQRIYGYTF TGTGCCACAAGACAGCGAATCTATGGCTACACCTTC
14 TRBJ2-1 - TRBV5-1 - CASFMGPQEGEQFF TGCGCCAGCTTCATGGGACCCCAGGAGGGTGAGCAGTTCTTC
13 TRBJ1-2 - TRBV5-1 few CASSLDSNYGYTF TGCGCCAGCAGCTTGGATTCGAACTATGGCTACACCTTC
15 TRBJ2-7 TRBD2 TRBV29-1 few CSVTPWSGSSYEQYF TGCAGCGTTACGCCGTGGAGCGGGAGCTCCTACGAGCAGTACTTC
13 TRBJ2-1 TRBD2 TRBV30 - CAWSGLAGGEQFF TGTGCCTGGAGCGGACTAGCGGGGGGTGAGCAGTTCTTC
15 TRBJ2-1 TRBD2 TRBV28 few CASSSVGAGSHEQFF TGTGCCAGCAGTTCGGTAGGAGCGGGAAGCCATGAGCAGTTCTTC
14 TRBJ2-2 - TRBV6-5 - CASQGGTNTGELFF TGTGCCAGCCAGGGGGGAACCAACACCGGGGAGCTGTTTTTT
16 TRBJ2-7 TRBD2 TRBV5-1 - CASSLVSAGVWHEQYF TGCGCCAGCAGCTTGGTATCAGCGGGAGTCTGGCACGAGCAGTACTTC
13 TRBJ2-7 - TRBV7-9 - CASSLAANARQYF TGTGCCAGCAGCTTAGCGGCCAATGCCCGGCAGTACTTC
17 TRBJ2-2 TRBD2 TRBV25-1 - CASSQRGTSGYTGELFF TGTGCCAGCAGTCAGAGGGGGACTAGCGGGTACACCGGGGAGCTGTTTTTT
13 TRBJ2-1 TRBD2 TRBV28 - CASMTSGRDEQFF TGTGCCAGCATGACTAGCGGGAGGGATGAGCAGTTCTTC
15 TRBJ1-2 - TRBV7-9 - CASSLGDMMLYGYTF TGTGCCAGCAGCTTAGGGGACATGATGTTGTATGGCTACACCTTC
14 TRBJ1-1 TRBD1 TRBV29-1 few CSVGRDRGHTEAFF TGCAGCGTTGGCCGGGACAGGGGGCACACTGAAGCTTTCTTT
17 TRBJ2-6 TRBD2 TRBV7-2 - CASSGEGASSGANVLTF TGTGCCAGCAGCGGGGAGGGAGCCTCCTCTGGGGCCAACGTCCTGACTTTC
17 TRBJ1-1 TRBD1 TRBV11-1 few CASSSSGTGLWNTEAFF TGTGCCAGCAGCTCGTCCGGGACAGGTCTCTGGAACACTGAAGCTTTCTTT
18 TRBJ2-6 TRBD1 TRBV14 - CASSHYRGRVAGANVLTF TGTGCCAGCAGCCATTACAGGGGGCGCGTAGCTGGGGCCAACGTCCTGACTTTC
15 TRBJ1-5 - TRBV5-1 few CASSLGTGSNQPQHF TGCGCCAGCAGCTTGGGGACGGGGAGCAATCAGCCCCAGCATTTT
13 TRBJ2-1 TRBD1 TRBV7-9 - CASSLGQGDEQFF TGTGCCAGCAGCTTGGGGCAGGGGGATGAGCAGTTCTTC
17 TRBJ2-1 - TRBV4-2 - CASSQGLSGTNHNEQFF TGTGCCAGCAGCCAAGGTCTAAGCGGTACTAATCACAATGAGCAGTTCTTC
13 TRBJ2-7 - TRBV30 few CAWSGGPSYEQYF TGTGCCTGGAGTGGCGGGCCCTCCTACGAGCAGTACTTC
14 TRBJ2-5 TRBD1 TRBV7-9 once CASTWTGGAETQYF TGTGCCAGCACCTGGACAGGGGGCGCAGAGACCCAGTACTTC
14 TRBJ1-2 TRBD1 TRBV5-1 few CASSLGGTGYGYTF TGCGCCAGCAGCTTGGGAGGGACAGGCTATGGCTACACCTTC
16 TRBJ2-1 TRBD2 TRBV4-1 few CASSLAGGTSVREQFF TGCGCCAGCAGCCTTGCTGGAGGGACTAGCGTTCGAGAGCAGTTCTTC
14 TRBJ2-1 TRBD2 TRBV7-9 few CASSLARGAGEQFF TGTGCCAGCAGCTTAGCGCGGGGGGCTGGTGAGCAGTTCTTC
16 TRBJ2-5 TRBD1 TRBV5-1 few CASSFQDRVGYETQYF TGCGCCAGCAGCTTCCAGGACAGGGTGGGATATGAGACCCAGTACTTC
15 TRBJ2-3 TRBD2 TRBV11-2 - CATLRTGLARDTQYF TGTGCCACCTTGAGGACGGGACTAGCAAGGGATACGCAGTATTTT
12 TRBJ1-1 - TRBV9 - CASSRSNFEAFF TGTGCCAGCAGCCGCTCAAACTTTGAAGCTTTCTTT
16 TRBJ2-1 - TRBV9 - CASSARTLTSPNEQFF TGTGCCAGCAGCGCTCGGACGCTTACTAGCCCCAATGAGCAGTTCTTC
15 TRBJ2-5 - TRBV11-2 - CASSSLRKYQETQYF TGTGCCAGCAGCTCCCTCAGGAAGTACCAAGAGACCCAGTACTTC